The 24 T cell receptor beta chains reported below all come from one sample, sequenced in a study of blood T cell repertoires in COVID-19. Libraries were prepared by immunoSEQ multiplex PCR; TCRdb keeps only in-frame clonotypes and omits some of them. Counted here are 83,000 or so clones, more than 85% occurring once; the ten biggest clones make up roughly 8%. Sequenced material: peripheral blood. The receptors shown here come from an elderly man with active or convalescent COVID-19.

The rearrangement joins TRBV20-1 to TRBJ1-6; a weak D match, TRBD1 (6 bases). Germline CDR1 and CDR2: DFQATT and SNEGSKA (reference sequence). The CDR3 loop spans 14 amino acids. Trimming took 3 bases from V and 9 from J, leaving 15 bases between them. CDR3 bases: TGCAGTGCTAGTCCCGGGGGGGCGGGTTCACCCCTCCACTTT. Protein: CSASPGGAGSPLHF.

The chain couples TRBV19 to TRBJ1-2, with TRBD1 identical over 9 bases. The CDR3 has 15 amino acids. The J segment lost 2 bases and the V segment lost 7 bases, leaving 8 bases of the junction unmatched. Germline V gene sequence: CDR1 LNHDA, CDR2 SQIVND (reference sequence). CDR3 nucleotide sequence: TGTGCCAGTACCCCTCCCGGGACAGGGAACTATGGCTACACCTTC. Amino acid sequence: CASTPPGTGNYGYTF.

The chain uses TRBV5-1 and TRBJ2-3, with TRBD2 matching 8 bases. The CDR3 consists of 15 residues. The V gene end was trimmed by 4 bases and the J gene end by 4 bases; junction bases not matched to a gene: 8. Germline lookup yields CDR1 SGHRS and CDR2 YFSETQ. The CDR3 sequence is CASSEPGGPSDTQYF. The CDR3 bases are TGCGCCAGCAGCGAACCGGGAGGGCCCTCAGATACGCAGTATTTT.

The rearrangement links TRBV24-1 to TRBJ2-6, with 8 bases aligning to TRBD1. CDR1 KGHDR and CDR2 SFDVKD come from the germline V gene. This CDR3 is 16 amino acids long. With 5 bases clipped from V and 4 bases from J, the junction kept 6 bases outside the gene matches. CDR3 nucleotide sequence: TGTGCCACCAGTGGCCAGGGGGCGCGGGGGGCCAACGTCCTGACTTTC. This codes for CATSGQGARGANVLTF.

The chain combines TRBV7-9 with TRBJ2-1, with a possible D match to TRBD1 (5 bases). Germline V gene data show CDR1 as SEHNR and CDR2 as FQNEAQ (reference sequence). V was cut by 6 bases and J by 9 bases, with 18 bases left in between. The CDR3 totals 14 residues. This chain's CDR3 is CASSRGLTVGEQFF. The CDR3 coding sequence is TGTGCCAGCAGTCGCGGCCTGACAGTTGGTGAGCAGTTCTTC.

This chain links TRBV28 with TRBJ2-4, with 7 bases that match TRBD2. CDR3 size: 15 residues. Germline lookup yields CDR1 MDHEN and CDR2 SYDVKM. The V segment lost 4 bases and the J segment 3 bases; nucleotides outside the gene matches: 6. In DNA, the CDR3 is TGTGCCAGCAGTTCTAGCGGTGAGGACAAAAACATTCAGTACTTC. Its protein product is CASSSSGEDKNIQYF.

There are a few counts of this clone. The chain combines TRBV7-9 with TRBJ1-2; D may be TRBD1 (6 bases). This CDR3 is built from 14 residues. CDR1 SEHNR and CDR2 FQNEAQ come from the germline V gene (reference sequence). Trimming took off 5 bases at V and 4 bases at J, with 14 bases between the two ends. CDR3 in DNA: TGTGCCAGCAGCCTTCGGACAGAGTCCTATGGCTACACCTTC. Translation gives CASSLRTESYGYTF.

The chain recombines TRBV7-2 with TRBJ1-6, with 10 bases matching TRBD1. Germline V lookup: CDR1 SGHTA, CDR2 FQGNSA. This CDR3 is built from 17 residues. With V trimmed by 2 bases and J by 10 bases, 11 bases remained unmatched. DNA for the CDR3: TGTGCCAGCAGCTTATTAGGGGTGGGACAGGGGAGCTCACCCCTCCACTTT. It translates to CASSLLGVGQGSSPLHF.

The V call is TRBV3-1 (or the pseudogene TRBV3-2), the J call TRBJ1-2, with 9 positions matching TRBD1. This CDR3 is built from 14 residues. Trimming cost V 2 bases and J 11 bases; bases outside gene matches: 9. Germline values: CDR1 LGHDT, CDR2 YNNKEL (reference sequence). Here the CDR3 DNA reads TGTGCCAGCAGCCAAACCGGGACAGGGCTGATTTACACCTTC. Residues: CASSQTGTGLIYTF.

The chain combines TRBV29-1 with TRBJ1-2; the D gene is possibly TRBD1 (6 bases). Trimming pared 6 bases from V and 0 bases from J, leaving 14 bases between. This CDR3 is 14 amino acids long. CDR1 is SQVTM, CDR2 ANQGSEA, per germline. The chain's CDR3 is CSVGSTGSNYGYTF. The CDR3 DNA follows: TGCAGCGTGGGGTCAACAGGGTCTAACTATGGCTACACCTTC.

In DNA form, the CDR3 reads TGTGCCAGCAGAACAACAAACCGCAACACTGAAGCTTTCTTT. As protein: CASRTTNRNTEAFF. V and J are TRBV6-5 and TRBJ1-1; D ambiguous. CDR3 length: 14 amino acids. V was pared by 6 bases and J by 2 bases, with 13 bases between. Germline V gene lookup returns CDR1 MNHEY and CDR2 SVGAGI.

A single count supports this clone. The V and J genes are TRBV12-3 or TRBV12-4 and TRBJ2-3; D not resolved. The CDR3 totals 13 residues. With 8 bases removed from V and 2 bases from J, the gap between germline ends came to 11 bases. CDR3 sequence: CASVRTHTDTQYF. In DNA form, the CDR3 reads TGTGCCAGCGTGAGAACCCACACAGATACGCAGTATTTT.

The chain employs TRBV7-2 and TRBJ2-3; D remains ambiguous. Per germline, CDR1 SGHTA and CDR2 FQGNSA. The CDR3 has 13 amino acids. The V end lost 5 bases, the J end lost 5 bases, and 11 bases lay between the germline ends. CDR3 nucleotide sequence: TGTGCCAGCAGCGTAGGGCTTGGAGATACGCAGTATTTT. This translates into CASSVGLGDTQYF.

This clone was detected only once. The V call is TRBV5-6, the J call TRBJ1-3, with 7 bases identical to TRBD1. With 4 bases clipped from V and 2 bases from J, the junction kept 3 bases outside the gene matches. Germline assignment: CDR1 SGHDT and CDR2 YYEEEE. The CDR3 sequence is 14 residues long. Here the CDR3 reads CASSTTGAGNTIYF. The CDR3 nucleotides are TGTGCCAGCAGCACCACAGGGGCTGGAAACACCATATATTTT.

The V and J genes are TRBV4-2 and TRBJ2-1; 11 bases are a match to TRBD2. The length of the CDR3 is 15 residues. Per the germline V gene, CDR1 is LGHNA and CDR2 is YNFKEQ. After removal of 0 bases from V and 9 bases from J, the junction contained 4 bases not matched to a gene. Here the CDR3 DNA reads TGTGCCAGCAGCCAAGATAGCGGGGGGGCCTCTGAGCAGTTCTTC. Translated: CASSQDSGGASEQFF.

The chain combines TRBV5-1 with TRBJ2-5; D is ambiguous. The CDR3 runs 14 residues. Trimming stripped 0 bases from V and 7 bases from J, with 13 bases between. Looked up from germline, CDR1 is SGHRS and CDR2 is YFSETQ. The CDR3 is CASSLDGVSVTQYF. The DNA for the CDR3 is TGCGCCAGCAGCTTGGACGGTGTATCGGTGACCCAGTACTTC.

The CDR3 loop is CASSRTENYGYTF. DNA for the CDR3: TGCGCCAGCAGTCGGACAGAAAACTATGGCTACACCTTC. The chain has TRBV10-1 and TRBJ1-2, with D possibly matching TRBD1 (6 bases). Per the germline V gene, CDR1 is WNHNN and CDR2 is SYGVQD (reference sequence). The CDR3 spans 13 residues. V dropped 5 bases and J dropped 2 bases, with 9 bases sitting between them.

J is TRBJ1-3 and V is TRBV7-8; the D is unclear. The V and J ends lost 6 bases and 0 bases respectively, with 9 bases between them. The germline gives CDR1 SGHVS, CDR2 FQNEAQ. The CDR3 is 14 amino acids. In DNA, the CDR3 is TGTGCCAGCAGTCTCAGTAACTCTGGAAACACCATATATTTT. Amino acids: CASSLSNSGNTIYF.

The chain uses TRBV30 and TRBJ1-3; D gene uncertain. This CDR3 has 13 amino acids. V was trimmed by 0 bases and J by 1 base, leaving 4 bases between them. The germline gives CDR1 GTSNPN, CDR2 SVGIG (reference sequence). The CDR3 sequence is CAWSVTSGNTIYF. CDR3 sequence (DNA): TGTGCCTGGAGTGTGACTTCTGGAAACACCATATATTTT.

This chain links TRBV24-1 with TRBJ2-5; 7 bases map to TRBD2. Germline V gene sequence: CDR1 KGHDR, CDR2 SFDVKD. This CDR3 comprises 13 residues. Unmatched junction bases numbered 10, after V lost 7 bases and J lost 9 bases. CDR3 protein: CATSLDLRGAQYF. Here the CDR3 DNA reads TGTGCCACCAGCCTAGACCTCCGGGGGGCCCAGTACTTC.

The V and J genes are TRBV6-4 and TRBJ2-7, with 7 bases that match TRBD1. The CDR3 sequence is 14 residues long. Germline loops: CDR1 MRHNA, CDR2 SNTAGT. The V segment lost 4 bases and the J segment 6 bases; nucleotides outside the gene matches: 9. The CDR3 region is CASSGSSRGLEQYV. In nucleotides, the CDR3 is TGTGCCAGCAGTGGCTCGAGTAGGGGGCTCGAGCAGTACGTC.

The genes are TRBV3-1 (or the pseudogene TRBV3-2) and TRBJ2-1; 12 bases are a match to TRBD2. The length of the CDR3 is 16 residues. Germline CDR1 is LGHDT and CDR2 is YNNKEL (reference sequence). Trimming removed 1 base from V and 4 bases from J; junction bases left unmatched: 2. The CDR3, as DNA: TGTGCCAGCAGCCAAGCTACTAGCGGGAGGTACAATGAGCAGTTCTTC. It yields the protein CASSQATSGRYNEQFF.

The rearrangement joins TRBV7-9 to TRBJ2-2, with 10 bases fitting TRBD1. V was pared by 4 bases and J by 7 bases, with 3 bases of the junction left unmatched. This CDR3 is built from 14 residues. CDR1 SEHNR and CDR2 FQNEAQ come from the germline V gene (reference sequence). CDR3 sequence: CASSWTGGFGELFF. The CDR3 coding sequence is TGTGCCAGCAGCTGGACAGGGGGGTTCGGGGAGCTGTTTTTT.

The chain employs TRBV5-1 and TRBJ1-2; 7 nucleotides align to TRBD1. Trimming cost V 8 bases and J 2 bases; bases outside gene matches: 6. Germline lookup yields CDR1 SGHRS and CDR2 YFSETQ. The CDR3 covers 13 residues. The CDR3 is CASSSGQNYGYTF. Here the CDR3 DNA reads TGCGCCAGTTCGTCGGGACAGAACTATGGCTACACCTTC.